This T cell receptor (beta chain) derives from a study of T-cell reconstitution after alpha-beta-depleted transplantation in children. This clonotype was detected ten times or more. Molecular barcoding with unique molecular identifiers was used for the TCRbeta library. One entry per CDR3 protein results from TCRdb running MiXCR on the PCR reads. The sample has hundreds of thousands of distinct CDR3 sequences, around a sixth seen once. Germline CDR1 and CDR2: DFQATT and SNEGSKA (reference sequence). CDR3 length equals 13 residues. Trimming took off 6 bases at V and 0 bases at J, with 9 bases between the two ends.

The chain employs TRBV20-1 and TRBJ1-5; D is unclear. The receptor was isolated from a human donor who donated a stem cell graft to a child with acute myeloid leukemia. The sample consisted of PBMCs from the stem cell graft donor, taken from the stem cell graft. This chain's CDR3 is CSAWADSNQPQHF. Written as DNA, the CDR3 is TGCAGTGCCTGGGCAGATAGCAATCAGCCCCAGCATTTT.